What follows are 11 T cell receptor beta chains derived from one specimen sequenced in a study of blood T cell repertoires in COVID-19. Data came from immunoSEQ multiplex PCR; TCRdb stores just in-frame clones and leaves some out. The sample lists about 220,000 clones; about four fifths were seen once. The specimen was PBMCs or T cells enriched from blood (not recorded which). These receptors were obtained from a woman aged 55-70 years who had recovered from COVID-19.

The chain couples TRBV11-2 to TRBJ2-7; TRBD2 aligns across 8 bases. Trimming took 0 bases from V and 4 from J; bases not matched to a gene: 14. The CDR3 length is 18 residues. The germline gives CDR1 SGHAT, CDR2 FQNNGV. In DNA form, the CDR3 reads TGTGCCAGCAGCTTAGAAGCGGGAGTCAGATTTTTTTTGTACGAGCAGTACTTC. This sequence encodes CASSLEAGVRFFLYEQYF.

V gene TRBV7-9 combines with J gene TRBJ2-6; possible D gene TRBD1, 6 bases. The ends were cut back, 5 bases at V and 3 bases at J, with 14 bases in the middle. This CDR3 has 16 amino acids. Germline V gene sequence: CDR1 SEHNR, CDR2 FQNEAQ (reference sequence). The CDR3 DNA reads TGTGCCAGCAGCCCAGGGGTCCGCTTTGGGGCCAACGTCCTGACTTTC. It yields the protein CASSPGVRFGANVLTF.

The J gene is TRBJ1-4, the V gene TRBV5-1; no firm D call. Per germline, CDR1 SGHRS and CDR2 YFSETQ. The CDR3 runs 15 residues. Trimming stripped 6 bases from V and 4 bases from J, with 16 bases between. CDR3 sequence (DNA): TGCGCCAGCACCACATTCGACGGGAGTAATGAAAAACTGTTTTTT. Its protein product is CASTTFDGSNEKLFF.

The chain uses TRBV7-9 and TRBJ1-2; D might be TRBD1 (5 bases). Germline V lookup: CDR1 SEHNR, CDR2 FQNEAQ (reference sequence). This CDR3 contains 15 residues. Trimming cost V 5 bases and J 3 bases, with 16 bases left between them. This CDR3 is CASSPGQSSDYGYTF. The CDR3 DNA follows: TGTGCCAGCAGCCCCGGACAATCCTCTGACTATGGCTACACCTTC.

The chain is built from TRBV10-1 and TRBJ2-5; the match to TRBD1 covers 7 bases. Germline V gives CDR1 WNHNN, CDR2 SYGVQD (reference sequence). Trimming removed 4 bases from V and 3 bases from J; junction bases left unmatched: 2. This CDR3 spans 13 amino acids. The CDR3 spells CASSGDREETQYF. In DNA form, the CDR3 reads TGCGCCAGCAGTGGGGACAGAGAAGAGACCCAGTACTTC.

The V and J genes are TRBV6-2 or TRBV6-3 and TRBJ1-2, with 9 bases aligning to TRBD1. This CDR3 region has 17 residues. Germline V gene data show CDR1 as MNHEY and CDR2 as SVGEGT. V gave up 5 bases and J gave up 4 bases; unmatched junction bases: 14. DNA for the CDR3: TGTGCCAGCAGTCCGGCCGGGACAGGGCGTACCTTCTATGGCTACACCTTC. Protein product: CASSPAGTGRTFYGYTF.

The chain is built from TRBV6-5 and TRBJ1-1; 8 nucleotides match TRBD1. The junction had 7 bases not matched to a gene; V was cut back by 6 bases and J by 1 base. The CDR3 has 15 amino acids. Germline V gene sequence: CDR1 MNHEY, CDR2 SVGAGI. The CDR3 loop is CASRPSGTGNTEAFF. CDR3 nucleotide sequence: TGTGCCAGCAGACCATCCGGGACAGGGAACACTGAAGCTTTCTTT.

CDR3 loop: CASSEQGASYEQYF. In DNA form, the CDR3 reads TGTGCCAGCAGTGAACAGGGGGCTTCCTACGAGCAGTACTTC. V usage is TRBV2 and J usage is TRBJ2-7; 8 nucleotides line up with TRBD1. There are 14 residues in the CDR3. Trimming took 2 bases from V and 1 from J; bases not matched to a gene: 1. CDR1 SNHLY and CDR2 FYNNEI come from the germline V gene.

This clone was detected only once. The CDR3 protein is CASSSSLGHGYTF. In DNA, the CDR3 is TGTGCCAGCAGCTCCTCCTTGGGGCATGGCTACACCTTC. The rearrangement uses TRBV28 and TRBJ1-2, with a possible D match to TRBD1 (5 bases). The germline CDR1 and CDR2 sequences are MDHEN and SYDVKM. V lost 6 bases, J lost 6 bases, and 14 bases lay in between. This CDR3 has 13 residues.

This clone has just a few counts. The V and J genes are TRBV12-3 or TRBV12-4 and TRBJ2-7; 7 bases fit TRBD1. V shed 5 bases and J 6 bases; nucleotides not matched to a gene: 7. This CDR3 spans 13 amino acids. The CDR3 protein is CASSPTGQGEQYF. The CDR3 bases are TGTGCCAGCAGTCCGACAGGGCAGGGCGAGCAGTACTTC.

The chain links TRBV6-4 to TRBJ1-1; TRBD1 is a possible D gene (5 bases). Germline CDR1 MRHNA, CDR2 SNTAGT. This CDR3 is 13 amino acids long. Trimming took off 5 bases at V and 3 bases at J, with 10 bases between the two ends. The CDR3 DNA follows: TGTGCCAGCAGTCTTACAGGTGACACTGAAGCTTTCTTT. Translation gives CASSLTGDTEAFF.